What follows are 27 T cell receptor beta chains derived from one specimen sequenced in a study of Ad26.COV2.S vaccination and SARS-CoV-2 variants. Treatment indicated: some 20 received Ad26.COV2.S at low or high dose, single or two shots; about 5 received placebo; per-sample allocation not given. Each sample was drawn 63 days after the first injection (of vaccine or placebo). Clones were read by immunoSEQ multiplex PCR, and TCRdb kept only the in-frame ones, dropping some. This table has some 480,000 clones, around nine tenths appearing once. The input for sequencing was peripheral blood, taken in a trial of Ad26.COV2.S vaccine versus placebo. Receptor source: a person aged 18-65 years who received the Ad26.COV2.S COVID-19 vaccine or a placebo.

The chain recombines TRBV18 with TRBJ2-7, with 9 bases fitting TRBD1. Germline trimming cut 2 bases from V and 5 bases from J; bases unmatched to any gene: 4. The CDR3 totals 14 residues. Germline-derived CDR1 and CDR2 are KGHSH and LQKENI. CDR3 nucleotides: TGTGCCAGCTCACCAGTACAGGGGGCGGACGAGCAGTACTTC. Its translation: CASSPVQGADEQYF.

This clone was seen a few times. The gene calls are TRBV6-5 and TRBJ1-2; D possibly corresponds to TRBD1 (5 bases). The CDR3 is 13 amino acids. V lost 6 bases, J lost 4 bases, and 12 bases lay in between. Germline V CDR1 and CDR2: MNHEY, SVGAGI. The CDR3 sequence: CASRTTVSYGYTF. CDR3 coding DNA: TGTGCCAGCAGGACGACAGTCAGCTATGGCTACACCTTC.

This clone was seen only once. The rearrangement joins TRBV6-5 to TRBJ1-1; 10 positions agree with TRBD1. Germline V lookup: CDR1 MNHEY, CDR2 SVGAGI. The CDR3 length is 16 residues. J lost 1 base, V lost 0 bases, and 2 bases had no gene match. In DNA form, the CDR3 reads TGTGCCAGCAGTTACTCGACAGGGGGCAAGAACACTGAAGCTTTCTTT. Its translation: CASSYSTGGKNTEAFF.

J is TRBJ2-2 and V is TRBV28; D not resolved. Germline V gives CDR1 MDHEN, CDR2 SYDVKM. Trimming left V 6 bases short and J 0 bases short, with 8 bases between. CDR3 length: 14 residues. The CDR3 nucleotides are TGTGCCAGCAGGATGACATCGAACACCGGGGAGCTGTTTTTT. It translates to CASRMTSNTGELFF. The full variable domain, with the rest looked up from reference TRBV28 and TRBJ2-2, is DVKVTQSSRYLVKRTGEKVFLECVQDMDHENMFWYRQDPGLGLRLIYFSYDVKMKEKGDIPEGYSVSREKKERFSLILESASTNQTSMYLCASRMTSNTGELFFGEGSRLTVL.

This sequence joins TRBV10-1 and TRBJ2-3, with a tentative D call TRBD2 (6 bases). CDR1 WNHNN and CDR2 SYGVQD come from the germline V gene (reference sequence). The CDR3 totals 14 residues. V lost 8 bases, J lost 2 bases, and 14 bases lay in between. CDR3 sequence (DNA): TGCGCCAGCTCCCTAAAGCGGGCCACAGATACGCAGTATTTT. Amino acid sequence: CASSLKRATDTQYF.

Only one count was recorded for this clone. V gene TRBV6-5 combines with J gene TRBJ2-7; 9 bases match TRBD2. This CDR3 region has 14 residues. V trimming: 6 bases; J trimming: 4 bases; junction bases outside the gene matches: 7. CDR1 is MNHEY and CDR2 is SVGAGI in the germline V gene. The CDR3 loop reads CASSLMGLAYEQYF. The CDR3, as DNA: TGTGCCAGCAGCCTTATGGGACTAGCATACGAGCAGTACTTC.

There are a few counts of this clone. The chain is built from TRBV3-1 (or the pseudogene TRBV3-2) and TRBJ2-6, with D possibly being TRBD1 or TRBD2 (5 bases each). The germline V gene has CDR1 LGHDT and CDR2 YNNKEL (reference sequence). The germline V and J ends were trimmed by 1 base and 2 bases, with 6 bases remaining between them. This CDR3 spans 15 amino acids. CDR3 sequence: CASSQGGTGANVLTF. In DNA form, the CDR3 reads TGTGCCAGCAGCCAAGGGGGGACTGGGGCCAACGTCCTGACTTTC.

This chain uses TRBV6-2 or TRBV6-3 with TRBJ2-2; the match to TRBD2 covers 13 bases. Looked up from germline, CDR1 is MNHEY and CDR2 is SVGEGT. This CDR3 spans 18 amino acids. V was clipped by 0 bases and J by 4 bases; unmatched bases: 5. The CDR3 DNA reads TGTGCCAGCAGTTACTCTAGACTAGCGGGAGGTATCACCGGGGAGCTGTTTTTT. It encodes CASSYSRLAGGITGELFF.

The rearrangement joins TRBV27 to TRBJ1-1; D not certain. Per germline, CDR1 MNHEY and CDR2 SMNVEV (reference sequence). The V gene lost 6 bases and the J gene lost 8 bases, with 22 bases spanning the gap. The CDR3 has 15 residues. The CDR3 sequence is CASRPREGGRPEAFF. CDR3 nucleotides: TGTGCCAGCAGGCCAAGGGAGGGAGGAAGACCAGAAGCTTTCTTT.

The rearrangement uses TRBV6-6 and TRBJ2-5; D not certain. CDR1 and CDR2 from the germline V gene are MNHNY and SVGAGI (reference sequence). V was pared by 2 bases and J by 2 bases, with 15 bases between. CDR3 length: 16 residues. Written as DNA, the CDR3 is TGTGCCAGCAGTTACATCGGACGGCTTGGGCAAGAGACCCAGTACTTC. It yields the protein CASSYIGRLGQETQYF.

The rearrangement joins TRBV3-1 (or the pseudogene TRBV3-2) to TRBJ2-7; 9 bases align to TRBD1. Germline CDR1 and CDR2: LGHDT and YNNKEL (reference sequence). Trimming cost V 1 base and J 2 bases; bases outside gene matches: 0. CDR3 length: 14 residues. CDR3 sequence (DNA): TGTGCCAGCAGCCAAGGGACAGGGGCCTACGAGCAGTACTTC. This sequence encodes CASSQGTGAYEQYF.

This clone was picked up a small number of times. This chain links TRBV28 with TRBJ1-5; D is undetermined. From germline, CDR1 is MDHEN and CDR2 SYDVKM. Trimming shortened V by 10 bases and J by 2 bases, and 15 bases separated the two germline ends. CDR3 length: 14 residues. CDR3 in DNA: TGTGCCACCAGAGGGCCCTCGGGCAATCAGCCCCAGCATTTT. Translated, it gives CATRGPSGNQPQHF.

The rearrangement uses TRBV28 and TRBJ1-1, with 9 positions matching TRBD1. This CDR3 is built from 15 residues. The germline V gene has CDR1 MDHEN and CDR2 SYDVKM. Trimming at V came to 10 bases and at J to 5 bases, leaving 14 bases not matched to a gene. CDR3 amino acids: CAIQLSTGGWTEAFF. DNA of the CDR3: TGTGCCATCCAACTCTCGACAGGGGGTTGGACTGAAGCTTTCTTT.

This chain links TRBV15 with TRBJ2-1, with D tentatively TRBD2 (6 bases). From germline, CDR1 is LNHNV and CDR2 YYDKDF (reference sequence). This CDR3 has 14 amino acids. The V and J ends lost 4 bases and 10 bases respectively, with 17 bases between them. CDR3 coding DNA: TGTGCCACCAGCAAGGGAGGCAGTTCAGGCGAGCAGTTCTTC. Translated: CATSKGGSSGEQFF.

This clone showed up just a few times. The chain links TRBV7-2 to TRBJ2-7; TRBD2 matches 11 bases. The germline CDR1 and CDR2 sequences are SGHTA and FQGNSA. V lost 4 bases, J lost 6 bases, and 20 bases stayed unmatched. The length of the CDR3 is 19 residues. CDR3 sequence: CASSSIPPGLAGGSGEQYF. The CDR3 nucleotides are TGTGCCAGCAGCTCCATCCCGCCCGGACTAGCGGGTGGGAGTGGCGAGCAGTACTTC.

In DNA form, the CDR3 reads TGTGCCAGCAGGGAACTAGCGGGAGGTCCCCACGAGCAGTACTTC. This encodes CASRELAGGPHEQYF. The J gene is TRBJ2-7, the V gene TRBV27; 12 bases are a match to TRBD2. Germline V gene lookup returns CDR1 MNHEY and CDR2 SMNVEV (reference sequence). The CDR3 loop spans 15 amino acids. V was clipped by 6 bases and J by 5 bases; unmatched bases: 8.

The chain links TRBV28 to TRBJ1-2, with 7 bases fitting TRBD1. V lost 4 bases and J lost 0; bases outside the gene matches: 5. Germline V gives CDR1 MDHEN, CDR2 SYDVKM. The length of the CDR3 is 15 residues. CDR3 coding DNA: TGTGCCAGCAGTTCCGACAGGGTAGCTAACTATGGCTACACCTTC. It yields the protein CASSSDRVANYGYTF.

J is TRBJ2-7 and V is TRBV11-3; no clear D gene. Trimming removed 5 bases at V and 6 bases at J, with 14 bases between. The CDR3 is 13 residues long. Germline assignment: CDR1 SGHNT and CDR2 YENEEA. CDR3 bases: TGTGCCAGCAGCGAACAGAACAGAGGCGAGCAGTACTTC. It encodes CASSEQNRGEQYF.

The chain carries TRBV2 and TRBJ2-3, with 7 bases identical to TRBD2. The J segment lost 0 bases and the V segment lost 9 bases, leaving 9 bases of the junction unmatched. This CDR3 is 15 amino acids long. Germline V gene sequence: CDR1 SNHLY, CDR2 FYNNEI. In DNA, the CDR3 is TGTGCCAGTACAACCGGGACTACCAGCACAGATACGCAGTATTTT. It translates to CASTTGTTSTDTQYF. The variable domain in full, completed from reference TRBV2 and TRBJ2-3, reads EPEVTQTPSHQVTQMGQEVILRCVPISNHLYFYWYRQILGQKVEFLVSFYNNEISEKSEIFDDQFSVERPDGSNFTLKIRSTKLEDSAMYFCASTTGTTSTDTQYFGPGTRLTVL.

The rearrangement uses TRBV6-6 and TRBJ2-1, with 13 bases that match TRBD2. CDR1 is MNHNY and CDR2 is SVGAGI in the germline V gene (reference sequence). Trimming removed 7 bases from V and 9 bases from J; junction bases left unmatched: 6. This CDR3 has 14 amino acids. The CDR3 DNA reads TGTGCCAGCACCAGGACTAGCGGGAGTGCTGAGCAGTTCTTC. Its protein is CASTRTSGSAEQFF.

CDR3 DNA: TGTGCCAGCAGTGATGGGACTTGGGAGCAGTACTTC. It translates to CASSDGTWEQYF. The V call is TRBV2, the J call TRBJ2-7; D possibly corresponds to TRBD2 (6 bases). Germline CDR1 SNHLY, CDR2 FYNNEI. The CDR3 sequence is 12 residues long. V gave up 3 bases and J gave up 7 bases, with 10 bases separating them.

CDR3 loop: CASSYPARHNSPLHF. The CDR3 coding sequence is TGTGCCAGCAGTTACCCGGCCAGGCATAATTCACCCCTCCACTTT. The chain carries TRBV6-2 or TRBV6-3 and TRBJ1-6; D is uncertain. The V gene's germline CDR1 is MNHEY and CDR2 SVGEGT. The CDR3 has 15 amino acids. Trimming pared 2 bases from V and 5 bases from J, leaving 10 bases between.

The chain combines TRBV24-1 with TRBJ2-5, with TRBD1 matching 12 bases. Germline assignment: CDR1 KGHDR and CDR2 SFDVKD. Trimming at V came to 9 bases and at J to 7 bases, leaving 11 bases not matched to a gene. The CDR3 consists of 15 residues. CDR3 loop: CATSGTGGLGGTQYF. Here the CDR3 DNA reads TGTGCCACCTCCGGGACAGGGGGCCTCGGAGGGACCCAGTACTTC.

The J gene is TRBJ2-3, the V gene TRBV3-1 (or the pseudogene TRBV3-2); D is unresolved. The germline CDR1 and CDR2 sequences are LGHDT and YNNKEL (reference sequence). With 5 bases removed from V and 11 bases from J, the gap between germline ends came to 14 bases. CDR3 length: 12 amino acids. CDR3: CASSDSEIGQYF. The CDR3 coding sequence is TGTGCCAGCAGCGACTCCGAAATCGGGCAGTATTTT.

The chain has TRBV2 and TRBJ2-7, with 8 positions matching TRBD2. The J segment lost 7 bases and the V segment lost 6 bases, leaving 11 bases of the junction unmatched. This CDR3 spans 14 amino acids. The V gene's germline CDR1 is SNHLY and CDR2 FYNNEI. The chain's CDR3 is CASRPTSGAWEQYF. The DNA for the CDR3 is TGTGCCAGCAGGCCCACTAGCGGCGCTTGGGAGCAGTACTTC.

This CDR3 is CASSQGTDLTGYTF. As DNA, the CDR3 is TGTGCCAGCAGCCAGGGGACGGACTTAACGGGCTACACCTTC. V is TRBV4-2 and J is TRBJ1-2; D is perhaps TRBD1 (5 bases). This CDR3 comprises 14 residues. V was trimmed by 3 bases and J by 8 bases, leaving 16 bases between them. Germline V gene lookup returns CDR1 LGHNA and CDR2 YNFKEQ.

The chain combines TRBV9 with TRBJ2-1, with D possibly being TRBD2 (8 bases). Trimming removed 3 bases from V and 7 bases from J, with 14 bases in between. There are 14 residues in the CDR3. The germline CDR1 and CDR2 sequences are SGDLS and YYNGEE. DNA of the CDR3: TGTGCCAGCAGCGCGGGGGGGACAGAGAATGAGCAGTTCTTC. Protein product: CASSAGGTENEQFF. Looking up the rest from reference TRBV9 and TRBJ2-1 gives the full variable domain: DSGVTQTPKHLITATGQRVTLRCSPRSGDLSVYWYQQSLDQGLQFLIQYYNGEERAKGNILERFSAQQFPDLHSELNLSSLELGDSALYFCASSAGGTENEQFFGPGTRLTVL.